These 21 T cell receptor beta chains came from one sample sequenced in a study of blood T cell repertoires in COVID-19. Measured with immunoSEQ multiplex PCR; TCRdb has only the in-frame clones, and not every one. Here the sample spans roughly 280,000 clones, about 89% being singletons. Sequencing was carried out using peripheral blood. These receptors all stem from a man aged 40-50 years with active or convalescent COVID-19.

The chain is built from TRBV5-4 and TRBJ1-2; D remains ambiguous. The length of the CDR3 is 14 residues. Trimming stripped 6 bases from V and 4 bases from J, with 16 bases between. Germline V CDR1 and CDR2: SGHNT, YYREEE (reference sequence). CDR3 amino acids: CASTESGYVYGYTF. The CDR3 DNA follows: TGTGCCAGCACTGAGTCGGGATACGTCTATGGCTACACCTTC.

The chain combines TRBV6-6 with TRBJ2-3; the match to TRBD1 covers 10 bases. This CDR3 region has 15 residues. Germline CDR1 MNHNY, CDR2 SVGAGI (reference sequence). V lost 2 bases to trimming and J lost 9 bases; unmatched junction nucleotides: 8. Written as DNA, the CDR3 is TGTGCCAGCAGTTACAGGACAGGGGGAATGCGAACGCAGTATTTT. Its protein product is CASSYRTGGMRTQYF.

This clone was seen more than once but under ten times. The chain employs TRBV7-9 and TRBJ1-4; D is perhaps TRBD1 (5 bases). The CDR3 covers 12 residues. V lost 2 bases and J lost 7, with 5 bases in between. Germline CDR1 SEHNR, CDR2 FQNEAQ (reference sequence). The CDR3 DNA reads TGTGCCAGCAGCTTACAGGGTGAAAAACTGTTTTTT. Translated, it gives CASSLQGEKLFF.

CDR3 sequence (DNA): TGTGCCAGCAGCTTAGTAGCCGGGACTGGAAACACCATATATTTT. This codes for CASSLVAGTGNTIYF. The chain carries TRBV11-2 and TRBJ1-3; no firm D call. Per the germline V gene, CDR1 is SGHAT and CDR2 is FQNNGV. V was trimmed by 1 base and J by 2 bases, leaving 9 bases between them. The CDR3 consists of 15 residues.

The chain links TRBV5-4 to TRBJ2-3, with TRBD2 identical over 9 bases. Germline V gives CDR1 SGHNT, CDR2 YYREEE (reference sequence). After removal of 2 bases from V and 4 bases from J, the junction contained 5 bases not matched to a gene. The length of the CDR3 is 15 residues. The CDR3 spells CASSFGGGAPDTQYF. The DNA for the CDR3 is TGTGCCAGCAGCTTCGGCGGGGGGGCCCCAGATACGCAGTATTTT.

CDR3 loop: CASSLGLTGDDYGYTF. The CDR3 DNA sequence: TGCGCCAGCAGCTTGGGTCTGACAGGGGACGACTATGGCTACACCTTC. This chain links TRBV5-1 with TRBJ1-2; TRBD1 matches 8 bases. V lost 0 bases to trimming and J lost 3 bases; unmatched junction nucleotides: 7. In germline, CDR1 is SGHRS, CDR2 YFSETQ. This CDR3 has 16 amino acids. Supplemented by reference TRBV5-1 and TRBJ1-2, the full variable domain reads KAGVTQTPRYLIKTRGQQVTLSCSPISGHRSVSWYQQTPGQGLQFLFEYFSETQRNKGNFPGRFSGRQFSNSRSEMNVSTLELGDSALYLCASSLGLTGDDYGYTFGSGTRLTVV.

The rearrangement uses TRBV19 and TRBJ2-1, with 9 bases aligning to TRBD1. The CDR3 spans 14 residues. V was pared by 4 bases and J by 7 bases, with 5 bases of the junction left unmatched. Germline-derived CDR1 and CDR2 are LNHDA and SQIVND (reference sequence). This CDR3 reads CASSRDREMNEQFF. CDR3 nucleotide sequence: TGTGCCAGTAGTAGGGACAGGGAGATGAATGAGCAGTTCTTC. Variable domain in full (rest from reference TRBV19 and TRBJ2-1): DGGITQSPKYLFRKEGQNVTLSCEQNLNHDAMYWYRQDPGQGLRLIYYSQIVNDFQKGDIAEGYSVSREKKESFPLTVTSAQKNPTAFYLCASSRDREMNEQFFGPGTRLTVL.

On this clone: Other nucleotide sequences from this sample produce the same CDR3. The rearrangement joins TRBV11-2 to TRBJ1-2; 8 bases line up with TRBD1. V shed 4 bases and J 3 bases; nucleotides not matched to a gene: 4. Germline V gene sequence: CDR1 SGHAT, CDR2 FQNNGV. The CDR3 runs 14 residues. The CDR3 sequence: CASSYGQGDYGYTF. The CDR3 nucleotides are TGTGCCAGCAGCTACGGACAGGGCGACTATGGCTACACCTTC.

The chain employs TRBV15 and TRBJ2-7; TRBD1 aligns across 9 bases. The J segment lost 0 bases and the V segment lost 5 bases, leaving 8 bases of the junction unmatched. The CDR3 totals 16 residues. Germline CDR1 LNHNV, CDR2 YYDKDF (reference sequence). The CDR3 DNA is TGTGCCACCAGCGGCCGGGACAGGGATTACTCCTACGAGCAGTACTTC. This translates into CATSGRDRDYSYEQYF.

The rearrangement links TRBV2 to TRBJ2-7; a weak D match, TRBD1 (6 bases). V was pared by 9 bases and J by 2 bases, with 14 bases between. Germline CDR1 reads SNHLY; CDR2 reads FYNNEI. This CDR3 region has 13 residues. DNA of the CDR3: TGTGCCAGTGAGGGGGTTCCCACCTACGAGCAGTACTTC. The encoded protein is CASEGVPTYEQYF.

This chain joins TRBV5-5 and TRBJ1-5; D not certain. The CDR3 is made up of 12 amino acids. V was clipped by 2 bases and J by 7 bases, with 7 bases between them. Germline CDR1 reads SGHKS; CDR2 reads YYEKEE (reference sequence). This CDR3 reads CASSFDGQPQHF. CDR3 DNA: TGTGCCAGCAGCTTCGACGGGCAGCCCCAGCATTTT.

In this sample, this clone turned up once. This sequence joins TRBV2 and TRBJ1-4, with TRBD1 matching over 7 bases. Trimming at V came to 6 bases and at J to 7 bases, leaving 5 bases not matched to a gene. Germline lookup yields CDR1 SNHLY and CDR2 FYNNEI. The CDR3 is 13 amino acids. The CDR3 sequence is CASRQGQREKLFF. Here the CDR3 DNA reads TGTGCCAGCAGACAGGGGCAGCGTGAAAAACTGTTTTTT.

This clone was counted once. The chain employs TRBV2 and TRBJ1-1; D unclear. CDR1 is SNHLY, CDR2 FYNNEI, per germline. CDR3 length: 14 residues. Trimming pared 6 bases from V and 0 bases from J, leaving 11 bases between. The CDR3 DNA sequence: TGTGCCAGCAGGAGAGGAAGAATGAACACTGAAGCTTTCTTT. Protein: CASRRGRMNTEAFF. The whole variable domain, filled in from reference TRBV2 and TRBJ1-1, reads EPEVTQTPSHQVTQMGQEVILRCVPISNHLYFYWYRQILGQKVEFLVSFYNNEISEKSEIFDDQFSVERPDGSNFTLKIRSTKLEDSAMYFCASRRGRMNTEAFFGQGTRLTVV.

The CDR3 DNA reads TGTGCCAGCAGCTCAGGGGGGCCCAGCACGGATTCACCCCTCCACTTT. This encodes CASSSGGPSTDSPLHF. The V and J genes are TRBV9 and TRBJ1-6; 7 bases match TRBD1. V was clipped by 4 bases and J by 8 bases; unmatched bases: 12. This CDR3 comprises 16 residues. Germline CDR1 and CDR2: SGDLS and YYNGEE. Full variable domain (outside the CDR3, taken from reference TRBV9 and TRBJ1-6): DSGVTQTPKHLITATGQRVTLRCSPRSGDLSVYWYQQSLDQGLQFLIQYYNGEERAKGNILERFSAQQFPDLHSELNLSSLELGDSALYFCASSSGGPSTDSPLHFGNGTRLTVT.

The rearrangement uses TRBV5-4 and TRBJ2-1, with 9 positions matching TRBD2. V was pared by 4 bases and J by 8 bases, with 16 bases of the junction left unmatched. Per the germline V gene, CDR1 is SGHNT and CDR2 is YYREEE (reference sequence). The CDR3 length is 17 residues. The chain's CDR3 is CASSRRLGGGEIDEQFF. The CDR3 DNA reads as TGTGCCAGCAGCCGACGCCTGGGCGGGGGGGAAATCGATGAGCAGTTCTTC.

The chain uses TRBV9 and TRBJ2-5; D is possibly TRBD2 (6 bases). The V end was cut by 0 bases, the J end by 5 bases, with 14 bases between. The CDR3 extends over 15 amino acids. From germline, CDR1 is SGDLS and CDR2 YYNGEE. The CDR3 DNA sequence: TGTGCCAGCAGCGTAGAGGCGGGGCAGCGGGAGACCCAGTACTTC. Its protein product is CASSVEAGQRETQYF.

The rearrangement joins TRBV11-2 to TRBJ2-1, with D perhaps matching TRBD2 (5 bases). CDR1 and CDR2 from the germline V gene are SGHAT and FQNNGV. Trimming shortened V by 5 bases and J by 0 bases, and 11 bases separated the two germline ends. The CDR3 length is 15 residues. This CDR3 reads CASSRDKSSYNEQFF. The CDR3 coding sequence is TGTGCCAGCAGCCGGGATAAAAGCTCCTACAATGAGCAGTTCTTC.

This clone appeared once. The J gene is TRBJ2-1, the V gene TRBV18; 9 nucleotides line up with TRBD1. The CDR3 covers 15 residues. V gave up 2 bases and J gave up 8 bases; unmatched junction bases: 7. Germline V gene lookup returns CDR1 KGHSH and CDR2 LQKENI. The CDR3 nucleotides read TGTGCCAGCTCACCAGGGACAGGGTTTCGAGATGAGCAGTTCTTC. As protein: CASSPGTGFRDEQFF. Drawing the rest from reference TRBV18 and TRBJ2-1, the complete variable domain is NAGVMQNPRHLVRRRGQEARLRCSPMKGHSHVYWYRQLPEEGLKFMVYLQKENIIDESGMPKERFSAEFPKEGPSILRIQQVVRGDSAAYFCASSPGTGFRDEQFFGPGTRLTVL.

V and J are TRBV23-1 and TRBJ2-5; 7 bases align to TRBD1. TRBV23-1 is treated as an ORF (open reading frame) with a function not yet certain. The length of the CDR3 is 14 residues. Unmatched junction bases numbered 7, after V lost 0 bases and J lost 9 bases. The CDR3 DNA follows: TGCGCCAGCAGTCAATCGTCAGGGGGAAAGCCCCAGTACTTC. Amino acid sequence: CASSQSSGGKPQYF.

The CDR3 DNA sequence: TGTGCCACCCTCGGCGCTGGACAGGGAGCCTACGAGCAGTACTTC. It yields the protein CATLGAGQGAYEQYF. The chain links TRBV11-1 to TRBJ2-7; TRBD1 matches at 8 bases. Germline CDR1 is SGHAT and CDR2 is FQDESV (reference sequence). Trimming removed 10 bases from V and 2 bases from J; junction bases left unmatched: 13. The CDR3 is 15 amino acids.

The chain joins TRBV2 to TRBJ1-1, with D uncertain. The V gene's germline CDR1 is SNHLY and CDR2 FYNNEI. V lost 6 bases to trimming and J lost 2 bases, with 10 bases between them. This CDR3 has 13 residues. The CDR3 DNA reads TGTGCCAGCAGCCAAGGACTTAACACTGAAGCTTTCTTT. Residues: CASSQGLNTEAFF.